This T cell receptor (beta chain) stems from a study of CD4 T cells in lung cancer (dated by TCRdb to 2018 to 2020). At the level of the whole study: In the study, blood T cells from NSCLC patients were screened for responses to candidate mutation-encoded neoepitopes, and neoantigen-specific CD4+ T-cell clones and TCRs were isolated. Lung adenocarcinoma or squamous cell carcinoma was present in the resected patients, who were aged 60 to 69 at blood donation and were mostly former smokers. TCRB deep sequencing tracked the frequency of neoantigen-specific clonotypes in tumor resections, non-adjacent lung and cultured T-cell products. Treatments the patients had received before donating blood included platinum chemotherapy, and some of the patients were given nivolumab or pembrolizumab.

Remarks on this clone: Its antigen has not been determined. Base-call qualities are not available, and no considerably larger clone is one nucleotide away.

Libraries came from the immunoSEQ multiplex PCR assay. DNA was isolated with Qiagen DNeasy or QIAamp micro DNA kits and TCRB sequenced with the Adaptive Biotechnology human TCRB sequencing kit. TCRB libraries were sequenced on an Illumina MiSeq. Per the source publication's procedure: The kit provider's software was used to analyze TCRB sequence data, and Fisher's exact test was used to test clonotype templates for tumor enrichment. Sourced from immuneACCESS, this table was stored by TCRdb with only in-frame sequences that have V and J called. A share of the clones is absent; for the studies checked, an unresolved V gene accounts for under half, and the remainder has no known explanation. That table gives V, J and clone size, and the DNA gave D and trimming. The sample table holds 450 to 500 clones, of which 92% were seen once. Clones ranked in the top ten supply about nine tenths of the sample.

The CDR3 holds 13 amino acids from the cysteine to the phenylalanine. The sequence is cut down to CDR3 DNA, 39 bases in frame from base 1. The V and J ends are trimmed by 0 bases and 5 bases, leaving 8 bases between them. Taken from the germline V gene, the CDR1 and CDR2 loops are SGHDT and YYEEEE. The research as a whole found: Some blood-derived responses might reflect in vitro priming of naive T cells or cross-reactivity rather than memory responses to the cancer. IFNgamma-sorted cells included nonspecific IFNgamma producers of unknown purity, so expanded lines ranged from monoclonal to oligoclonal.

PBMCs were stimulated with mutant 27-mer peptides plus IL21, IL7, IL15 and IL2 for roughly 13 days, then restimulated with peptide-pulsed autologous B cells. After restimulation with peptide-pulsed B cells, live IFNgamma-secreting T cells were sorted on a FACS Aria2 by cytokine capture. Sorted cells were expanded at limiting dilution, about 3 or 10 cells per well, with irradiated allogeneic PBMCs, phytohemagglutinin and IL2 for roughly 13 to 20 days. Either peripheral blood samples or leukapheresis products were collected from the patients. Antigen specificity of expanded lines was screened by IFNgamma ELISA against autologous B cells pulsed with mutant peptides.

The specimen was a CD4+ T cell line or clone grown in culture. The TCR sequence derives from a woman aged 55-75 years with non-small cell lung cancer. Some clones in this sample may be carry-over from other donors' samples. The rearranged chain carries TRBV5-6 and TRBJ2-5; the D gene is not confidently resolved. The sequence in DNA is TGTGCCAGCAGCTTGGAAAGGGCGGAGACCCAGTACTTC. It encodes CASSLERAETQYF.